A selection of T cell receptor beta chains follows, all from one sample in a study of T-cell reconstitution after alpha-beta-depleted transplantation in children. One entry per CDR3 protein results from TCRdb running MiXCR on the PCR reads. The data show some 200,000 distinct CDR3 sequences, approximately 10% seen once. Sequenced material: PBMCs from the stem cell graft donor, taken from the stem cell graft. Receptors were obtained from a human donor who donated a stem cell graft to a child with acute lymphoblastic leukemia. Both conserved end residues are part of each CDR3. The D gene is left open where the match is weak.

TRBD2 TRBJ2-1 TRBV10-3 CATGLPGLAGGWQFF
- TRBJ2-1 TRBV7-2 CASSSGQGGYNEQFF
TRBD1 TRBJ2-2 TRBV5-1 CASSLRQGWTGELFF
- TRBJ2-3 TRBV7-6 CASSTQGPDTQYF
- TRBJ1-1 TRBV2 CASSPGGLNTEALFF
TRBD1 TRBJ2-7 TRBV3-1 CASSKRDRGLDSYEQYF
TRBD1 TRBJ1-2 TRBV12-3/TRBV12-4 CASSPTGGASLYGYTF
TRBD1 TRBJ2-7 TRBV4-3 CASSQGGQGPVSPNEQYF
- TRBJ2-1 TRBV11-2 CASSLDHGGQFF
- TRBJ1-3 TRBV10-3 CAISEGPGNTIYF
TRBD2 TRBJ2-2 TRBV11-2 CASTLPAGVSTGELFF
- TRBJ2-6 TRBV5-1 CASGQGSGANVLTF
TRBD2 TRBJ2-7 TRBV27 CASSKLLAGGLTYEQYF
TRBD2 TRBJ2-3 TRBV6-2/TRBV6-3 CASSYERGAIENTDTQYF
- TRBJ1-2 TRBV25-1 CASSENYGYTF
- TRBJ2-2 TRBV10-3 CAISAAQPTGELFF
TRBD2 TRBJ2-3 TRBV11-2 CASSLYSRGGTDTQYF
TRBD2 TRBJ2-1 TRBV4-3 CASSQGLAGGYNEQFF
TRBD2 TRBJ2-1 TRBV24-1 CATSEAGGTQFF
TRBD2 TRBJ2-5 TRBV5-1 CASSEGTRNQETQYF
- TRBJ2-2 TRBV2 CASSEALRVTGELFF
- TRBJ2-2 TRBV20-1 CSALPGTSTGELFF
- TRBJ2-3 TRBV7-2 CASSPRGYQVSTDTQYF
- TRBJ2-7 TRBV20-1 CNPQGSANYEQYF
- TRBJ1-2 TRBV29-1 CSVVGGANYGYTF
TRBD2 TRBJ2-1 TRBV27 CASGLTPRSGGYNEQFF
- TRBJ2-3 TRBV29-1 CSVARGGETDTQYF
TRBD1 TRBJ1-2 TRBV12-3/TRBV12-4 CASSLGGTGEDYGYTF
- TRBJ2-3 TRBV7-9 CASSPLTVPRPNTQYF
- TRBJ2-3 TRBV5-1 CASSLDQRDTQYF
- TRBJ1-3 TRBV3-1 CASSQGDRFGNTIYF
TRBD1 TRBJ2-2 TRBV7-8 CASSFGTGGPKTGELFF